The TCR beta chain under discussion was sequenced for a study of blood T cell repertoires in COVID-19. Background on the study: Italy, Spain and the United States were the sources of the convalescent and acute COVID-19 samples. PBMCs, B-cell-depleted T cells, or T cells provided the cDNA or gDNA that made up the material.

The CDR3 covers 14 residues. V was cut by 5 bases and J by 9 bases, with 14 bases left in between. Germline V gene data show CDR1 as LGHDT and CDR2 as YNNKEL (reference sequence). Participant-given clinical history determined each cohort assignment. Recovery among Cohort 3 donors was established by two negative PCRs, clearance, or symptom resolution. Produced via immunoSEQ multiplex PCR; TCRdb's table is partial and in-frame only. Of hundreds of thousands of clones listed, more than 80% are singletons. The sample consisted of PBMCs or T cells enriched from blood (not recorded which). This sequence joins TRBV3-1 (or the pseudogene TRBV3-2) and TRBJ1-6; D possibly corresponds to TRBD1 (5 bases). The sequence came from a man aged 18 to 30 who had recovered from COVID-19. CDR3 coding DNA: TGTGCCAGCAGCGGGAACGGGGGTTTTTCACCCCTCCACTTT. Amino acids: CASSGNGGFSPLHF.